These 11 T cell receptor beta chains came from one sample sequenced in a study of sequential checkpoint blockade in melanoma (dated by TCRdb to between 2017 and 2020). The treatment or condition label corresponds to: randomized to nivolumab then ipilimumab (arm A) or the reverse (arm B). The protocol used for the library was the immunoSEQ multiplex PCR assay. The table comes from immuneACCESS by way of TCRdb, which keeps in-frame sequences with V and J called. Part of the clones is missing from these tables; in studies checked, under half for an unresolved V gene and the rest for unknown reasons. This sample comprises roughly 9,100 clones, approximately 23% of them detected only once. The ten largest clones capture around 11% of the sample. Source: tumor tissue (inferred from file names), taken from a patient given nivolumab and ipilimumab in sequence. These receptor sequences come from a human donor with melanoma.

The genes are TRBV28 and TRBJ1-5, with 11 bases matching TRBD1. The ends lost 5 bases at V and 1 base at J; junction bases unmatched: 10. Germline CDR1 MDHEN, CDR2 SYDVKM. The length of the CDR3 is 18 residues. CDR3 amino acids: CASSSGTGGEPSNQPQHF. The CDR3 DNA follows: TGTGCCAGCAGTAGCGGGACAGGGGGAGAACCCAGCAATCAGCCCCAGCATTTT.

V is TRBV28 and J is TRBJ1-5; D gene ambiguous. The germline V gene encodes CDR1 MDHEN and CDR2 SYDVKM. V lost 3 bases, J lost 0 bases, and 12 bases lay in between. The CDR3 extends over 16 amino acids. In DNA, the CDR3 is TGTGCCAGCAGTTTGATGCGGGGTGATAGCAATCAGCCCCAGCATTTT. It encodes CASSLMRGDSNQPQHF.

This clone came up many times. The chain joins TRBV6-8 to TRBJ1-2, with TRBD1 matching over 8 bases. CDR1 and CDR2 (germline): MNHGY, SAAAGT. J was trimmed by 5 bases and V by 5 bases; bases with no gene match: 4. The CDR3 totals 13 residues. CDR3 bases: TGTGCCAGCAGTGACAGGGGAGGTTATGGCTACACCTTC. Its protein product is CASSDRGGYGYTF.

The J gene is TRBJ1-2, the V gene TRBV19, with D hard to call. The length of the CDR3 is 13 residues. Germline V gene lookup returns CDR1 LNHDA and CDR2 SQIVND (reference sequence). The V end was cut by 7 bases, the J end by 4 bases, with 13 bases between. CDR3 residues: CASINPASYGYTF. The CDR3, as DNA: TGTGCCAGTATAAATCCGGCCTCCTATGGCTACACCTTC.

This clone was counted only a few times. The chain uses TRBV6-8 and TRBJ2-7, with D tentatively TRBD1 (6 bases). The CDR3 has 14 amino acids. CDR1 and CDR2 (germline): MNHGY, SAAAGT. The V end lost 11 bases, the J end lost 3 bases, and 20 bases lay between the germline ends. The CDR3 loop is CAGDNNRTDYEQYF. CDR3 sequence (DNA): TGTGCCGGCGATAATAACCGGACAGACTACGAGCAGTACTTC.

The chain couples TRBV25-1 to TRBJ1-2; D is ambiguous. Germline-derived CDR1 and CDR2 are MGHDK and SYGVNS. Trimming stripped 1 base from V and 0 bases from J, with 12 bases between. This CDR3 contains 16 residues. This CDR3 reads CASSEWATAANYGYTF. DNA for the CDR3: TGTGCCAGCAGTGAATGGGCGACCGCTGCTAACTATGGCTACACCTTC.

This clone was recorded at least ten times. The chain has TRBV11-3 and TRBJ1-1, with a tentative D call TRBD1 (5 bases). Trimming left V 5 bases short and J 4 bases short, with 14 bases between. Germline loops: CDR1 SGHNT, CDR2 YENEEA. CDR3 size: 14 residues. The CDR3 sequence: CASSGFRGTTEAFF. CDR3 sequence (DNA): TGTGCCAGCAGCGGATTCCGGGGGACCACTGAAGCTTTCTTT.

The chain recombines TRBV5-1 with TRBJ1-1; no definite D call. The germline V gene encodes CDR1 SGHRS and CDR2 YFSETQ. This CDR3 spans 16 amino acids. Trimming left V 0 bases short and J 5 bases short, with 17 bases between. The CDR3 loop is CASSLAWRAGETEAFF. The CDR3 DNA sequence: TGCGCCAGCAGCTTGGCTTGGAGGGCGGGAGAAACTGAAGCTTTCTTT.

The chain is built from TRBV18 and TRBJ2-7, with a possible D match to TRBD2 (6 bases). The germline gives CDR1 KGHSH, CDR2 LQKENI. Trimming left V 3 bases short and J 3 bases short, with 18 bases between. The CDR3 contains 16 residues. The CDR3 bases are TGTGCCAGCTCACCGGGCCCGGGCCAGGGAGGCTACGAGCAGTACTTC. Translation gives CASSPGPGQGGYEQYF.

This clone was detected only a few times. J is TRBJ2-6 and V is TRBV6-7, with D tentatively TRBD2 (6 bases). TRBV6-7 is sorted into the ORF group, with uncertain function. The CDR3 extends over 18 amino acids. V lost 5 bases to trimming and J lost 0 bases, with 17 bases between them. The CDR3 bases are TGTGCCAGCAGTGAATATGTGGGGGGAGTCTCTGGGGCCAACGTCCTGACTTTC. This translates into CASSEYVGGVSGANVLTF.

This clone was recorded a few times. The V gene is TRBV28, the J gene TRBJ1-5; 8 bases fit TRBD1. Losses at the gene ends were 6 bases for V and 0 bases for J; bases not matched to a gene: 7. Germline CDR1 is MDHEN and CDR2 is SYDVKM. This CDR3 comprises 16 residues. The CDR3 coding sequence is TGTGCCAGCAGCGCTGGGACAGGCTATAGCAATCAGCCCCAGCATTTT. Translating gives CASSAGTGYSNQPQHF.